The rows below give T cell receptor beta chains drawn from one sample of a study of blood T cells in healthy people across ages. TCRdb itself ran the 5' RACE reads through MiXCR, one entry per CDR3 protein. The sample holds around 1,000,000 distinct CDR3 sequences, around two fifths seen once. The source material was blood. These receptors came from a young man in good health. The CDR3 runs from the conserved cysteine through the conserved F or W. Fields, in order: clone size, D gene, V gene, J gene, CDR3 protein, CDR3 DNA. A D gene is named only where the DNA matches it firmly. Rows may omit the clone size; those that give it use once, few, many or a size class.

>NA|TRBD1|TRBV20-1|TRBJ2-1
CSAGTGGSYYNEQFF
TGCAGTGCTGGGACAGGGGGTTCCTATTACAATGAGCAGTTCTTC
>NA|TRBD1|TRBV3-1|TRBJ2-1
CASSQDRVSDEQFF
TGTGCCAGCAGCCAGGACAGGGTTAGCGATGAGCAGTTCTTC
>many|TRBD1|TRBV29-1|TRBJ2-7
CSVVDRGTSYEQYF
TGCAGCGTTGTTGACAGGGGGACCTCCTACGAGCAGTACTTC
>NA|NA|TRBV7-8|TRBJ2-5
CTSSLANAETQYF
TGTACCAGCAGCTTAGCCAATGCGGAGACCCAGTACTTC
>NA|NA|TRBV7-3|TRBJ2-1
CASTGSPNNEQFF
TGTGCCAGCACAGGGAGCCCTAACAATGAGCAGTTCTTC
>NA|NA|TRBV7-2|TRBJ2-2
CASQGWTSGELFF
TGTGCCAGCCAGGGGTGGACTTCCGGGGAGCTGTTTTTT
>NA|TRBD2|TRBV7-8|TRBJ2-1
CASSLLRGVRVSSYNEQFF
TGTGCCAGCAGCCTCTTGCGGGGGGTTCGGGTTAGTTCCTACAATGAGCAGTTCTTC
>NA|NA|TRBV4-3|TRBJ1-4
CASSQDSSSRAPLFF
TGCGCCAGCAGCCAAGATTCCTCCTCCCGGGCCCCGCTGTTTTTT
>few|NA|TRBV7-3|TRBJ2-1
CASSLLPSRNEQFF
TGTGCCAGCAGCTTACTTCCTAGCAGGAATGAGCAGTTCTTC
>NA|NA|TRBV5-1|TRBJ2-7
CASSFGDYEQYF
TGCGCCAGCAGCTTTGGGGACTACGAGCAGTACTTC
>few|NA|TRBV7-2|TRBJ1-5
CASSLGARGVDQPQHF
TGTGCCAGCAGCTTAGGCGCCAGGGGAGTGGATCAGCCCCAGCATTTT
>few|NA|TRBV12-3/TRBV12-4|TRBJ1-1
CASRNLLGTEAFF
TGTGCCAGCAGGAATTTGTTAGGCACTGAAGCTTTCTTT
>few|NA|TRBV12-3/TRBV12-4|TRBJ2-1
CASSSAQNYNEQFF
TGTGCCAGCAGTTCCGCTCAAAACTACAATGAGCAGTTCTTC
>NA|NA|TRBV24-1|TRBJ2-3
CATSTESTDTQYF
TGTGCCACCAGTACGGAGAGCACAGATACGCAGTATTTT
>NA|NA|TRBV7-9|TRBJ2-3
CASSRGWADTQYF
TGTGCCAGCAGCCGTGGTTGGGCAGATACGCAGTATTTT
>NA|TRBD1|TRBV7-9|TRBJ1-2
CASSQPGQEDDGYTF
TGTGCCAGCAGTCAGCCGGGACAGGAGGACGATGGCTACACCTTC
>NA|NA|TRBV28|TRBJ2-7
CASSAPGSSYNEQYF
TGTGCCAGCAGCGCCCCGGGAAGCTCCTACAATGAGCAGTACTTC
>once|NA|TRBV5-1|TRBJ2-1
CASSLASRKGYNEQFF
TGCGCCAGCAGCTTGGCCTCACGAAAGGGGTACAATGAGCAGTTCTTC
>NA|NA|TRBV4-3|TRBJ1-1
CASSQEPMNTEAFF
TGCGCCAGCAGCCAAGAGCCCATGAACACTGAAGCTTTCTTT
>NA|TRBD1|TRBV12-3/TRBV12-4|TRBJ2-3
CATAGGGQGVVDTQYF
TGTGCCACTGCCGGGGGGGGACAGGGGGTGGTAGATACGCAGTATTTT
>NA|NA|TRBV3-1|TRBJ1-2
CASSRAGTVYGYTF
TGTGCCAGCAGCCGCGCCGGGACGGTCTATGGCTACACCTTC
>NA|TRBD1|TRBV12-3/TRBV12-4|TRBJ2-2
CASTPGTGVNTGELFF
TGTGCCAGCACTCCCGGGACAGGAGTGAACACCGGGGAGCTGTTTTTT
>NA|NA|TRBV27|TRBJ1-1
CASSTVPRGRTEAFF
TGTGCCAGCAGTACAGTCCCCCGGGGGCGCACTGAAGCTTTCTTT
>NA|TRBD1|TRBV6-1|TRBJ1-6
CASCQIRDSPNWPLHF
TGTGCCAGCTGCCAAATACGGGACAGCCCGAATTGGCCCCTCCACTTT
>NA|NA|TRBV3-1|TRBJ2-7
CASSQTRDPISYEQYF
TGTGCCAGCAGCCAAACCCGGGACCCAATCTCCTACGAGCAGTACTTC
>few|NA|TRBV3-1|TRBJ2-1
CASSWGPTPPYNEQFF
TGTGCCAGCAGCTGGGGCCCGACCCCCCCATACAATGAGCAGTTCTTC
>NA|NA|TRBV2|TRBJ2-1
CAGSVGFGSNEQFF
TGTGCCGGCAGTGTGGGATTCGGGTCTAATGAGCAGTTCTTC
>NA|NA|TRBV7-2|TRBJ2-2
CASSLVGAGELFF
TGTGCCAGCAGCCTAGTAGGGGCCGGGGAGCTGTTTTTT
>NA|TRBD1|TRBV5-1|TRBJ1-1
CASSRPDREVTEAFF
TGCGCCAGCAGCCGGCCTGACAGGGAGGTCACTGAAGCTTTCTTT
>few|TRBD1|TRBV7-2|TRBJ2-5
CASTGSSGGRETQYF
TGTGCCAGCACCGGGAGTTCAGGGGGCCGGGAGACCCAGTACTTC
>NA|NA|TRBV12-3/TRBV12-4|TRBJ2-3
CASSFLRGGGTDTQYF
TGTGCCAGCAGTTTCTTAAGGGGCGGCGGCACAGATACGCAGTATTTT
>few|NA|TRBV7-2|TRBJ1-1
CASSATEKNTEAFF
TGTGCCAGCAGCGCGACAGAAAAGAACACTGAAGCTTTCTTT
>NA|NA|TRBV7-8|TRBJ1-1
CASSSVYPRQTMNTEAFF
TGTGCCAGCAGCTCCGTATACCCCCGACAGACTATGAACACTGAAGCTTTCTTT
>NA|TRBD1|TRBV2|TRBJ1-2
CASSEGTGDGYTF
TGTGCCAGCAGTGAAGGGACAGGGGACGGCTACACCTTC
>few|TRBD1|TRBV20-1|TRBJ1-5
CSASPPPRGQNRALKPQHF
TGCAGTGCTAGTCCCCCCCCAAGGGGACAGAATCGAGCCCTAAAGCCCCAGCATTTT
>NA|NA|TRBV3-1|TRBJ1-5
CASSQSPGVAQPQHF
TGTGCCAGCAGCCAATCTCCCGGGGTAGCTCAGCCCCAGCATTTT
>once|TRBD1|TRBV6-2/TRBV6-3|TRBJ1-2
CAGSYLTGNGYTF
TGTGCCGGCAGTTACCTGACAGGGAATGGCTACACCTTC
>few|NA|TRBV11-1|TRBJ1-2
CASSLHANSYGYTF
TGTGCCAGCAGCTTACACGCTAACAGCTATGGCTACACCTTC
>few|TRBD1|TRBV5-1|TRBJ1-5
CASSATGTGNQPQHF
TGCGCCAGCAGCGCAACCGGGACAGGGAATCAGCCCCAGCATTTT
>NA|NA|TRBV25-1|TRBJ2-1
CASSDWQGNEQFF
TGTGCCAGCAGTGATTGGCAGGGGAATGAGCAGTTCTTC
>NA|TRBD1|TRBV7-2|TRBJ1-4
CASSSFPGQGNEKLFF
TGTGCCAGCAGCTCCTTCCCGGGACAGGGGAATGAAAAACTGTTTTTT
>NA|NA|TRBV6-6|TRBJ1-2
CASRPRTVPTNYGYTF
TGTGCCAGCAGACCCCGGACAGTACCGACTAACTATGGCTACACCTTC
>NA|NA|TRBV25-1|TRBJ1-5
CATSDSSNQPQHF
TGTGCCACCTCGGACAGTAGCAATCAGCCCCAGCATTTT
>NA|NA|TRBV7-3|TRBJ2-7
CASSPRGLFYEQYF
TGTGCCAGCAGCCCCCGGGGACTGTTCTACGAGCAGTACTTC
>few|TRBD1|TRBV20-1|TRBJ1-5
CSAATGQGRNQPQHF
TGCAGTGCTGCTACCGGACAGGGTCGAAATCAGCCCCAGCATTTT
>NA|NA|TRBV4-1|TRBJ1-5
CASSEPSGDRSNQPQHF
TGCGCCAGCAGCGAACCCAGCGGGGATCGTAGCAATCAGCCCCAGCATTTT
>few|NA|TRBV7-2|TRBJ1-1
CASSLISGRLNTEAFF
TGTGCCAGCAGCTTAATATCTGGGCGGCTGAACACTGAAGCTTTCTTT
>NA|NA|TRBV6-6|TRBJ1-6
CASSLRAYNSPLHF
TGTGCCAGCAGTCTCAGGGCCTATAATTCACCCCTCCACTTT
>few|NA|TRBV20-1|TRBJ2-7
CSASPEADQSYEQYF
TGCAGTGCTAGCCCAGAGGCAGACCAGTCCTACGAGCAGTACTTC
>NA|TRBD1|TRBV24-1|TRBJ2-7
CATSDNRGYEQYF
TGTGCCACCAGTGATAACAGGGGATACGAGCAGTACTTC
>NA|NA|TRBV27|TRBJ2-7
CASSWGRGSDYEQYF
TGTGCCAGCAGTTGGGGACGGGGGTCTGACTACGAGCAGTACTTC
>few|TRBD1|TRBV7-2|TRBJ1-4
CASSPPAGGDEKLFF
TGTGCCAGCAGCCCCCCGGCAGGGGGCGATGAAAAACTGTTTTTT
>few|NA|TRBV4-3|TRBJ2-7
CASSQNPTDYEQYF
TGCGCCAGCAGCCAAAATCCGACAGACTACGAGCAGTACTTC
>NA|NA|TRBV7-2|TRBJ2-5
CAGSLAGRLQETQYF
TGTGCCGGCAGCTTAGCTGGCAGGTTGCAAGAGACCCAGTACTTC
>NA|NA|TRBV12-3/TRBV12-4|TRBJ1-1
CASSLSRVEAFF
TGTGCCAGCAGTTTAAGTCGGGTTGAAGCTTTCTTT
>few|TRBD2|TRBV20-1|TRBJ2-1
CSARGGASGYNEQFF
TGCAGTGCTAGAGGAGGTGCTAGCGGATACAATGAGCAGTTCTTC
>NA|NA|TRBV20-1|TRBJ1-6
CSASQDIQGSPLHF
TGCAGTGCTAGTCAAGACATTCAAGGTTCACCCCTCCACTTT
>NA|TRBD2|TRBV20-1|TRBJ2-1
CSAAGVDEQFF
TGCAGTGCTGCGGGGGTTGATGAGCAGTTCTTC